Sequencing of this T cell receptor (beta chain) was carried out in a study of blood T cell repertoires in COVID-19. Study-level information: Acute and convalescent COVID-19 samples came from the United States, Italy and Spain. From T cells, B-cell-depleted T cells, or PBMCs came the material, which was cDNA or gDNA.

This CDR3 is 12 amino acids long. CDR1 and CDR2 (germline): SGHNT, YYREEE (reference sequence). J was trimmed by 8 bases and V by 4 bases; bases with no gene match: 4. In the source study's methods: Cell counts per sample came from amplifying reference gene primers. TCRdb keeps only in-frame clones here, not all; method: immunoSEQ multiplex PCR. That table supplies the V and J calls and clone size; D and trimming were determined from the DNA. This table has some 60,000 clones, about four fifths appearing once. The gene calls are TRBV5-4 and TRBJ2-3, with 7 bases that match TRBD1. Source material: peripheral blood. This clonotype was obtained from a human donor in a cohort sampled during active COVID-19. The DNA for the CDR3 is TGTGCCAGCAGCGACCAGGGGGTTACGCAGTATTTT. It codes for CASSDQGVTQYF. Supplemented by reference TRBV5-4 and TRBJ2-3, the full variable domain reads ETGVTQSPTHLIKTRGQQVTLRCSSQSGHNTVSWYQQALGQGPQFIFQYYREEENGRGNFPPRFSGLQFPNYSSELNVNALELDDSALYLCASSDQGVTQYFGPGTRLTVL.